Shown below are 4 T cell receptor beta chains from a single sample sequenced in a study of blood T cells in healthy people across ages. A second PCR of 7 to 11 cycles used a sample-barcoded 5' primer and a J-beta primer mix. MiXCR, run by TCRdb on the 5' RACE reads, gives a single entry per CDR3 protein. Seen here are roughly 680,000 distinct CDR3 sequences, roughly 21% observed once, and the top ten hold about 3.6%. Specimen: blood. These receptors were taken from a man aged 65 to 79 in good health.

For this clonotype: This likely comes from a read error, as the CDR3 has no conserved phenylalanine or tryptophan at its end. The chain employs TRBV5-5 and TRBJ2-5, with D possibly being TRBD1 (5 bases). Germline CDR1 reads SGHKS; CDR2 reads YYEKEE (reference sequence). The CDR3 extends over 13 amino acids. Trimming removed 0 bases from V and 3 bases from J, with 6 bases in between. The CDR3 loop reads CASSLGGEETQYL. The CDR3 region has the DNA TGTGCCAGCAGCTTGGGGGGCGAAGAGACCCAGTACCTC.

J is TRBJ2-2 and V is TRBV9; D remains unclear. V was shortened by 1 base and J by 4 bases, with 5 bases between the two germline ends. Germline V lookup: CDR1 SGDLS, CDR2 YYNGEE. CDR3 size: 13 residues. CDR3 in amino acids: CASSVLTTGELFF. The DNA for the CDR3 is TGTGCCAGCAGCGTATTAACCACCGGGGAGCTGTTTTTT.

This clonotype was counted many times. The chain carries TRBV14 and TRBJ2-1, with TRBD2 as a possible D gene (5 bases). Trimming stripped 6 bases from V and 1 base from J, with 13 bases between. Germline V gene lookup returns CDR1 SGHDN and CDR2 FVKESK. This CDR3 spans 15 amino acids. DNA of the CDR3: TGTGCCAGCAGACACGGGATTAATTCCTACAATGAGCAGTTCTTC. Translating gives CASRHGINSYNEQFF.

This clonotype was found a few times. The CDR3 protein is CAILLGRGEQYF. CDR3 in DNA: TGTGCCATCCTACTAGGGCGAGGCGAGCAGTACTTC. This rearrangement joins TRBV10-3 to TRBJ2-7, with a possible D match to TRBD2 (5 bases). The V gene lost 8 bases and the J gene lost 6 bases, with 14 bases spanning the gap. The CDR3 runs 12 residues. Germline V gene sequence: CDR1 ENHRY, CDR2 SYGVKD.